The 17 T cell receptor beta chains below were found in one sample sequenced in a study of blood T cells in healthy people across ages. Sample-barcoded 5' priming and a J-beta primer mix drove a second PCR of roughly 7 to 11 cycles. TCRdb re-called the 5' RACE reads with MiXCR, one entry per CDR3 protein. The repertoire includes 850,000 to 1,000,000 distinct CDR3 sequences, 45% to 50% of them detected once, and 13% sits in the top ten. The specimen was blood. Receptor source: a man aged 30 to 45 in good health.

Points on this clonotype: This could be a read error, since a much larger clone is one nucleotide away. The gene calls are TRBV10-3 and TRBJ2-3; the D gene could be TRBD1 or TRBD2 (6 bases each). The CDR3 extends over 15 amino acids. CDR1 and CDR2 from the germline V gene are ENHRY and SYGVKD. The chain's CDR3 is CTTISGRGRADTQYF. Written as DNA, the CDR3 is TGTACCACCATATCAGGTCGGGGGCGAGCAGATACGCAGTATTTT.

The J gene is TRBJ2-6, the V gene TRBV28; D assignment may be TRBD1 or TRBD2 (5 bases each). Germline V lookup: CDR1 MDHEN, CDR2 SYDVKM. V was trimmed by 6 bases and J by 4 bases, leaving 19 bases between them. The CDR3 has 17 amino acids. Here the CDR3 DNA reads TGTGCCAGCAGCCCGCCTGGGGCAGGGACCGGGGCCAACGTCCTGACTTTC. Amino acid sequence: CASSPPGAGTGANVLTF.

The chain employs TRBV6-1 and TRBJ1-4; D gene unclear. The V and J ends lost 3 bases and 8 bases respectively, with 10 bases between them. The CDR3 covers 13 residues. CDR1 MNHNS and CDR2 SASEGT come from the germline V gene. Here the CDR3 reads CASSDGGEEKLFF. For the CDR3, the DNA is TGTGCCAGCAGTGATGGCGGGGAAGAAAAACTGTTTTTT.

The V gene is TRBV5-1, the J gene TRBJ2-1, with 7 positions matching TRBD1. Germline CDR1 SGHRS, CDR2 YFSETQ. The V gene end was trimmed by 2 bases and the J gene end by 8 bases; junction bases not matched to a gene: 7. The CDR3 is made up of 14 amino acids. Here the CDR3 reads CASSFLRGKDEQFF. The CDR3 coding sequence is TGCGCCAGCAGCTTCCTCAGGGGGAAGGATGAGCAGTTCTTC.

The chain uses TRBV5-5 and TRBJ2-7; no firm D call. The CDR3 extends over 13 amino acids. V shed 1 base and J shed 2 bases, with 7 bases lying between them. CDR1 is SGHKS and CDR2 is YYEKEE in the germline V gene (reference sequence). The CDR3: CASSLLYTYEQYF. The CDR3 coding sequence is TGTGCCAGCAGCTTGTTATACACCTACGAGCAGTACTTC.

The rearrangement joins TRBV5-1 to TRBJ2-5; D is possibly TRBD2 (5 bases). In germline, CDR1 is SGHRS, CDR2 YFSETQ. The CDR3 runs to 15 residues. Trimming pared 1 base from V and 3 bases from J, leaving 13 bases between. The CDR3 loop reads CASSLFRADKETQYF. Written as DNA, the CDR3 is TGCGCCAGCAGCTTGTTTCGAGCGGATAAAGAGACCCAGTACTTC.

Only one count was recorded for this clonotype. The chain employs TRBV5-1 and TRBJ2-3; the D gene is possibly TRBD1 (6 bases). V lost 2 bases, J lost 1 base, and 17 bases lay in between. The CDR3 extends over 17 amino acids. Germline V CDR1 and CDR2: SGHRS, YFSETQ. The CDR3 nucleotides are TGCGCCAGCAGCTTAATTGGACAGTCAAGCGGCACAGATACGCAGTATTTT. Translation gives CASSLIGQSSGTDTQYF.

The chain links TRBV6-5 to TRBJ2-2; D may be TRBD1 (6 bases). Trimming took off 0 bases at V and 1 base at J, with 15 bases between the two ends. Germline V lookup: CDR1 MNHEY, CDR2 SVGAGI. The CDR3 covers 18 residues. The CDR3 region has the DNA TGTGCCAGCAGTTACTCCGGCAGACAGGATCAGAACACCGGGGAGCTGTTTTTT. Translated: CASSYSGRQDQNTGELFF.

CDR3 in DNA: TGTGCCAGCAGCTTAGAGCAGGGCAACATTCAGTACTTC. Its protein product is CASSLEQGNIQYF. This chain links TRBV5-6 with TRBJ2-4, with D possibly matching TRBD1 (5 bases). Trimming pared 2 bases from V and 7 bases from J, leaving 10 bases between. CDR3 size: 13 residues. Germline V gives CDR1 SGHDT, CDR2 YYEEEE.

This clonotype was observed many times. The chain combines TRBV20-1 with TRBJ2-7, with D possibly matching TRBD2 (6 bases). This CDR3 contains 13 residues. Looked up from germline, CDR1 is DFQATT and CDR2 is SNEGSKA (reference sequence). The CDR3 nucleotides are TGCAGCGCCCGAGACGGGGGATCATACGAGCAGTACTTC. Translating gives CSARDGGSYEQYF.

The chain recombines TRBV6-6 with TRBJ2-3; 8 bases agree with TRBD1. CDR1 is MNHNY and CDR2 is SVGAGI in the germline V gene (reference sequence). The V and J ends lost 6 bases and 4 bases, in that order; junction bases with no gene match: 9. The CDR3 spans 15 residues. CDR3 coding DNA: TGTGCCAGCAGCAACTCCGGACAGGGAGCAGATACGCAGTATTTT. It translates to CASSNSGQGADTQYF.

This clonotype was seen a few times. The V call is TRBV7-3, the J call TRBJ2-2; D might be TRBD1 (6 bases). The CDR3 spans 15 residues. Trimming took off 3 bases at V and 0 bases at J, with 8 bases between the two ends. The germline V gene has CDR1 SGHTA and CDR2 FQGTGA. In DNA form, the CDR3 reads TGTGCCAGCAGCTTCGGGACACCGAACACCGGGGAGCTGTTTTTT. This translates into CASSFGTPNTGELFF. The variable domain in full, completed from reference TRBV7-3 and TRBJ2-2, reads GAGVSQTPSNKVTEKGKYVELRCDPISGHTALYWYRQSLGQGPEFLIYFQGTGAADDSGLPNDRFFAVRPEGSVSTLKIQRTERGDSAVYLCASSFGTPNTGELFFGEGSRLTVL.

This clonotype was recorded a few times. The chain couples TRBV4-3 to TRBJ2-7, with TRBD1 identical over 7 bases. CDR3 length: 13 residues. The V gene end was trimmed by 2 bases and the J gene end by 7 bases; junction bases not matched to a gene: 5. The germline V gene has CDR1 LGHNA and CDR2 YSLEER. CDR3 sequence: CASSQLQGDEQYF. In DNA, the CDR3 is TGCGCCAGCAGCCAACTTCAGGGGGATGAGCAGTACTTC.

This clonotype was detected ten times or more. This rearrangement joins TRBV4-3 to TRBJ2-7; TRBD2 aligns across 14 bases. CDR3 size: 16 residues. Germline values: CDR1 LGHNA, CDR2 YSLEER. The junction had 1 base not matched to a gene; V was cut back by 3 bases and J by 0 bases. The CDR3 nucleotides read TGCGCCAGCAGCCAGGGACTAGCGGGGGCCTCCTACGAGCAGTACTTC. Its translation: CASSQGLAGASYEQYF.

V usage is TRBV21-1 and J usage is TRBJ2-7; the tabulated D call, TRBD2, remains unverified against the DNA. TRBV21-1 is described as a pseudogene. This CDR3 has 15 amino acids. The CDR3 DNA reads TGTGCCAGCAGCCGAGGGGTCTCACCGCCGTGCGAGCAGTACTTC. This sequence encodes CASSRGVSPPCEQYF.

This clonotype has only a few counts. The rearrangement uses TRBV7-2 and TRBJ2-5; TRBD1 is a possible D gene (6 bases). The tail of the sequence fits TRBJ2-7 better, so the J call may be wrong. CDR3 length: 15 residues. Germline-derived CDR1 and CDR2 are SGHTA and FQGNSA. CDR3 coding DNA: TGTGCCAGCAGCTTGGAGCACAGGGCCACCTACGAGCAGTACTTC. Its protein product is CASSLEHRATYEQYF.

The rearrangement links TRBV4-3 to TRBJ2-1; 11 nucleotides match TRBD2. After removal of 4 bases from V and 7 bases from J, the junction contained 9 bases not matched to a gene. This CDR3 has 16 residues. CDR1 and CDR2 from the germline V gene are LGHNA and YSLEER. The CDR3 loop is CASSPPTSGVGNEQFF. The CDR3 bases are TGCGCCAGCAGCCCTCCGACTAGCGGGGTCGGTAATGAGCAGTTCTTC.